This T cell receptor (beta chain) was sequenced for a study of Graves' ophthalmopathy and Graves' hyperthyroidism. The study, taken as a whole, reports: For separating ophthalmopathy from stable hyperthyroidism, a 13-signature model gave 87.88% sensitivity and 75% to 83% specificity. This model predicted ophthalmopathy progression (sensitivity roughly 71%, specificity roughly 72%). Blood contained most expanded thyroid clonotypes exceeding 0.001 frequency.

In this cohort, patients with other autoimmune diseases, uncontrolled infections, pregnancy or lactation were excluded. Concerning this clonotype: Its antigen is currently unknown. This may come from a read error, since a much larger clone is one base off. Since no conserved phenylalanine or tryptophan closes the CDR3, a read error is the likely cause.

Investigators amplified TCR beta CDR3 regions from RNA transcripts. HTBI-primed RT-PCR formed the first round, and a multiplex PCR formed the second. TCRdb recomputed calls from the multiplex PCR reads with MiXCR, one row per CDR3 protein. The table includes more than 550,000 distinct CDR3 sequences, over 40% detected once. This CDR3 is built from 12 residues. The V gene lost 8 bases and the J gene lost 5 bases, with 15 bases spanning the gap. CDR1 and CDR2 from the germline V gene are SQVTM and ANQGSEA. Sample: peripheral blood. The chain recombines TRBV29-1 with TRBJ2-5; the D gene is possibly TRBD1 (8 bases). The TCR was taken from an adult man with Graves' ophthalmopathy. This chain's CDR3 is CSTGGGAETQYL. CDR3 nucleotides: TGCAGCACAGGGGGGGGGGCGGAGACCCAGTACCTC.